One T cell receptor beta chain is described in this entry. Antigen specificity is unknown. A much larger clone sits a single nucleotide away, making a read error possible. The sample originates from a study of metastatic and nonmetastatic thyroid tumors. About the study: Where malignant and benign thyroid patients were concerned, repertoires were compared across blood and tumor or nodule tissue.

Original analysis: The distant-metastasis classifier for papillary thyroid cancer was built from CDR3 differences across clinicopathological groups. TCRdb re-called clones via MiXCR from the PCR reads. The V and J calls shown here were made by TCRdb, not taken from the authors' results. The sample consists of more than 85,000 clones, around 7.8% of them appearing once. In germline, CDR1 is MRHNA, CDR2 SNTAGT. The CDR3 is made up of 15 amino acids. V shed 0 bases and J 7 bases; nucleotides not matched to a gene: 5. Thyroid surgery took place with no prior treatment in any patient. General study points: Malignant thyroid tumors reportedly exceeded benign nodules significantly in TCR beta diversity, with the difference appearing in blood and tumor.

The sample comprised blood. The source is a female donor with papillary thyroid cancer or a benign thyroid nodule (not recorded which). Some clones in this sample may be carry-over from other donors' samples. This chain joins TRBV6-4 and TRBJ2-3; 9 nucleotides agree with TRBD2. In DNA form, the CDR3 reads TGTGCCAGCAGTGACTCAACTAGCGGGTGGAATACGCAGTATTTT. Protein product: CASSDSTSGWNTQYF.